This TCR beta chain was retrieved from a study of T cell clonotyping in hematopoietic cell transplantation. Whole-study results and caveats: Recipient TCR diversity dropped after transplant; expanded clonotypes rose from day 30 to 180. Without cell sorting, CD4 versus CD8 contributions remain unresolved.

About this clone: Antigen: not known.

Assay used: immunoSEQ multiplex PCR; TCRdb lists only in-frame clones, some missing. The repertoire consists of around 14,000 clones, with approximately 90% occurring once and the leading ten covering 9.5% to 15%. Recipient blood drawn about 28 days pretransplant and days 30, 100, 180 after. The clonotype was recovered from a male patient aged 45-60 years who had an allogeneic stem cell transplant from an unrelated donor, so T cells may come from the graft donor. Some clones in this sample may be carry-over from other donors' samples. The sample was PBMCs, taken 100 days after allogeneic stem cell transplant.

The CDR3 DNA reads as TGTGCCAGCAGCCCCGGGACCGGGAGTTTGGAGACCCAGTACTTC. Translating it yields CASSPGTGSLETQYF. The J gene is TRBJ2-5, the V gene TRBV2; D is perhaps TRBD2 (6 bases). There are 15 residues in the CDR3. V gave up 6 bases and J gave up 5 bases, with 19 bases separating them. In germline, CDR1 is SNHLY, CDR2 FYNNEI.